The rows below give T cell receptor beta chains drawn from one sample of a study of blood T cell repertoires in COVID-19. Produced via immunoSEQ multiplex PCR; TCRdb's table is partial and in-frame only. The table includes some 240,000 clones, roughly 79% detected once. Sequenced sample: peripheral blood. The receptors were sampled from a woman aged 80 or over with COVID-19, enrolled during active disease. Each CDR3 is given with its conserved first and last residue. D genes are given only for firm matches. The size of a clone is reported for some rows only, either as once, few or many, or as a class for expanded clones.

abundance	v_gene	j_gene	d_gene	CDR3aa	CDR3nt
NA	TRBV18	TRBJ2-2	TRBD2	CASSPLSGGNTGELFF	TGTGCCAGCTCACCTCTTAGCGGGGGGAACACCGGGGAGCTGTTTTTT
NA	TRBV2	TRBJ2-7	NA	CASTKGGPYEQYF	TGTGCCAGCACGAAGGGGGGGCCCTACGAGCAGTACTTC
NA	TRBV24-1	TRBJ2-7	TRBD2	CATSAGTSGSFGYEQYF	TGTGCCACCAGTGCCGGGACTAGCGGGAGTTTCGGCTACGAGCAGTACTTC
NA	TRBV18	TRBJ1-5	TRBD1	CASSSVGGGSNQPQHF	TGTGCCAGCTCATCAGTTGGAGGGGGCAGCAATCAGCCCCAGCATTTT
NA	TRBV19	TRBJ1-5	NA	CASSINTAYNQPQHF	TGTGCCAGTAGTATAAATACAGCTTACAATCAGCCCCAGCATTTT
NA	TRBV5-4	TRBJ1-2	NA	CASSRPAREGYTF	TGTGCCAGCAGCCGCCCTGCACGAGAGGGCTACACCTTC
NA	TRBV30	TRBJ2-1	NA	CAWNREGPNEQFF	TGTGCCTGGAACAGGGAGGGCCCTAATGAGCAGTTCTTC
few	TRBV5-1	TRBJ1-6	TRBD1	CASSPGQANNSPLHF	TGCGCCAGCAGCCCCGGACAGGCCAATAATTCACCCCTCCACTTT
NA	TRBV27	TRBJ1-2	NA	CASSPRGGYTF	TGTGCCAGCAGTCCTCGCGGTGGCTACACCTTC
NA	TRBV29-1	TRBJ1-2	NA	CSVERGHDGYTF	TGCAGCGTTGAACGAGGACACGATGGCTACACCTTC
NA	TRBV30	TRBJ1-5	NA	CAWSTGGVQPQHF	TGTGCCTGGAGCACTGGGGGGGTTCAGCCCCAGCATTTT
NA	TRBV27	TRBJ2-2	TRBD1	CASSPGTGPGELFF	TGTGCCAGCAGTCCCGGGACAGGCCCCGGGGAGCTGTTTTTT
NA	TRBV6-5	TRBJ2-7	TRBD2	CASRRLAGPSYEQYF	TGTGCCAGCAGGAGACTAGCGGGCCCCTCCTACGAGCAGTACTTC
few	TRBV6-5	TRBJ2-7	TRBD2	CASSLLGRARDEQYF	TGTGCCAGCAGTCTCCTCGGGAGGGCCAGGGACGAGCAGTACTTC
NA	TRBV5-1	TRBJ2-7	TRBD1	CASSDRGPSYEQYF	TGCGCCAGCAGCGACAGGGGTCCTTCCTACGAGCAGTACTTC
NA	TRBV5-6	TRBJ2-3	NA	CASSWKRTRTDTQYF	TGTGCCAGCAGCTGGAAAAGGACTCGCACAGATACGCAGTATTTT
NA	TRBV10-2	TRBJ2-5	NA	CASSAGTQYF	TGCGCCAGCAGTGCAGGGACCCAGTACTTC
once	TRBV5-6	TRBJ1-1	NA	CASSLGRLPEAFF	TGTGCCAGCAGCTTGGGGAGGCTGCCCGAAGCTTTCTTT
NA	TRBV2	TRBJ1-4	TRBD1	CASSVLTGEEVFF	TGTGCCAGCAGTGTACTTACAGGGGAGGAAGTGTTTTTT
NA	TRBV11-2	TRBJ2-5	TRBD2	CASSLRLAGGLQETQYF	TGTGCCAGCAGCCTGAGACTAGCGGGAGGCCTCCAAGAGACCCAGTACTTC
NA	TRBV6-5	TRBJ1-5	TRBD1	CASRRQGSNQPQHF	TGTGCCAGCAGACGACAGGGTAGCAATCAGCCCCAGCATTTT
NA	TRBV11-1	TRBJ1-6	TRBD1	CASSRTGNNSPLHF	TGTGCCAGCAGCCGGACAGGGAACAATTCACCCCTCCACTTT
NA	TRBV5-1	TRBJ1-2	NA	CASSLSGGNYGYTF	TGCGCCAGCAGCTTGTCGGGAGGCAACTATGGCTACACCTTC
once	TRBV11-2	TRBJ1-1	NA	CASSLVNRAFF	TGTGCCAGCAGCTTAGTTAACAGAGCTTTCTTT
once	TRBV5-4	TRBJ1-4	TRBD1	CASSLGQGQNEKLFF	TGTGCCAGCAGCTTAGGACAGGGGCAAAATGAAAAACTGTTTTTT
NA	TRBV6-1	TRBJ2-1	TRBD2	CASSLTSGAYNEQFF	TGTGCCAGCAGTTTGACTAGCGGGGCTTACAATGAGCAGTTCTTC
NA	TRBV7-2	TRBJ1-5	NA	CASSPGGLRQPQHF	TGTGCCAGCAGCCCAGGTGGACTGCGACAGCCCCAGCATTTT
NA	TRBV7-3	TRBJ1-1	NA	CASSLSGSGVTEAFF	TGTGCCAGCAGCTTAAGCGGGTCGGGGGTCACTGAAGCTTTCTTT
NA	TRBV19	TRBJ2-3	TRBD2	CASSIRTSGTDTQYF	TGTGCCAGTAGTATTAGGACTAGCGGAACAGATACGCAGTATTTT
NA	TRBV5-1	TRBJ1-1	NA	CASSLVGSGNTEAFF	TGCGCCAGCAGCTTGGTAGGTTCGGGGAACACTGAAGCTTTCTTT
NA	TRBV19	TRBJ2-1	TRBD2	CASSQRGGLPNEQFF	TGTGCCAGTAGTCAGCGGGGGGGCCTGCCCAATGAGCAGTTCTTC
NA	TRBV19	TRBJ2-7	TRBD1	CASSAWDSWGEQYF	TGTGCCAGTAGTGCCTGGGACAGCTGGGGCGAGCAGTACTTC
few	TRBV7-9	TRBJ1-1	NA	CASSLAPTEAFF	TGTGCCAGCAGCTTAGCTCCAACTGAAGCTTTCTTT
NA	TRBV6-1	TRBJ1-3	NA	CASSEMGTGNTIYF	TGTGCCAGCAGTGAAATGGGCACTGGAAACACCATATATTTT
NA	TRBV12-3/TRBV12-4	TRBJ2-7	NA	CASSFGAYEQYF	TGTGCCAGCAGTTTCGGGGCCTACGAGCAGTACTTC
NA	TRBV30	TRBJ1-5	TRBD1	CAWTKGAGPQHF	TGTGCCTGGACCAAGGGGGCCGGGCCCCAGCATTTT
NA	TRBV19	TRBJ1-2	TRBD1	CASSITGGYGYTF	TGTGCCAGTAGTATAACAGGGGGATACGGCTACACCTTC
NA	TRBV10-3	TRBJ2-3	NA	CAAGWGESTDTQYF	TGTGCCGCGGGCTGGGGGGAAAGCACAGATACGCAGTATTTT
NA	TRBV7-2	TRBJ2-1	NA	CASSFGGSSYNEQFF	TGTGCCAGCAGCTTCGGGGGTTCCTCCTACAATGAGCAGTTCTTC
few	TRBV20-1	TRBJ2-2	NA	CSASRKLQNTGELFF	TGCAGTGCTAGTAGAAAACTTCAGAACACCGGGGAGCTGTTTTTT
NA	TRBV18	TRBJ1-5	TRBD1	CASSFRQGSNQPQHF	TGTGCCAGCTCATTCCGACAGGGAAGCAATCAGCCCCAGCATTTT
NA	TRBV11-2	TRBJ2-1	NA	CASSRGGEQFF	TGTGCCAGCAGCAGGGGGGGTGAGCAGTTCTTC
NA	TRBV5-1	TRBJ1-2	TRBD1	CASSFQGQGATGYTF	TGCGCCAGCAGCTTCCAGGGGCAGGGGGCTACTGGCTACACCTTC
NA	TRBV6-6	TRBJ1-5	NA	CARLYSNQPQHF	TGTGCCAGACTCTATAGCAATCAGCCCCAGCATTTT
NA	TRBV5-1	TRBJ2-7	NA	CASSFPGTPDSKQYF	TGCGCCAGCAGCTTCCCCGGGACACCAGACTCCAAGCAGTACTTC
NA	TRBV24-1	TRBJ1-3	NA	CATSDLPQGGNTIYF	TGTGCCACCAGTGATTTGCCACAGGGTGGAAACACCATATATTTT
NA	TRBV18	TRBJ1-1	NA	CASSPGRANTEAFF	TGTGCCAGCTCACCAGGGAGGGCGAACACTGAAGCTTTCTTT
NA	TRBV19	TRBJ1-2	NA	CASTLGQNYGYTF	TGTGCCAGTACCCTGGGACAAAACTATGGCTACACCTTC
NA	TRBV5-1	TRBJ1-2	NA	CASSTTGEYGYTF	TGCGCCAGCAGTACGACGGGGGAGTATGGCTACACCTTC
NA	TRBV11-2	TRBJ2-7	NA	CASSLVPLSSREQYF	TGTGCCAGCAGCTTAGTCCCTCTCTCCTCGAGGGAGCAGTACTTC
NA	TRBV29-1	TRBJ2-2	TRBD1	CSVEEYGDRGNTGELFF	TGCAGCGTTGAAGAATATGGGGACAGGGGAAACACCGGGGAGCTGTTTTTT